The 21 T cell receptor beta chains below come from one sample, sequenced in a study of T cell responses to AZD1222 COVID-19 vaccine. Assay: immunoSEQ multiplex PCR; the TCRdb copy retains only in-frame clones and omits some. Counted here are 130,000 or so clones, approximately 93% occurring once; the ten biggest clones make up approximately 0.9%. Sequencing used peripheral blood, obtained on day 0 of MenACWY control vaccination. These receptors all stem from an adult in good health.

This chain connects TRBV28 to TRBJ1-2; no clear D. CDR3 length equals 13 residues. Germline assignment: CDR1 MDHEN and CDR2 SYDVKM. V was shortened by 3 bases and J by 6 bases, with 11 bases between the two germline ends. The CDR3 loop is CASSFGRGNGYTF. The CDR3 DNA is TGTGCCAGCAGTTTCGGGCGCGGAAATGGCTACACCTTC.

The chain combines TRBV7-8 with TRBJ1-1; TRBD1 might be the D (5 bases). Germline-derived CDR1 and CDR2 are SGHVS and FQNEAQ. Trimming removed 1 base from V and 0 bases from J, with 9 bases in between. This CDR3 region has 15 residues. The CDR3 DNA reads TGTGCCAGCAGCTTAGGGTGGGGCATGAACACTGAAGCTTTCTTT. Amino acids: CASSLGWGMNTEAFF.

This clone appeared once. The chain joins TRBV6-2 or TRBV6-3 to TRBJ2-7, with a weak D call TRBD1 (6 bases). This CDR3 is 16 amino acids long. From germline, CDR1 is MNHEY and CDR2 SVGEGT. Trimming pared 2 bases from V and 0 bases from J, leaving 14 bases between. CDR3 in amino acids: CASSYGDTGSSYEQYF. CDR3 coding DNA: TGTGCCAGCAGTTACGGTGATACAGGGTCCTCCTACGAGCAGTACTTC.

This clone was counted only a few times. The chain uses TRBV5-1 and TRBJ2-2; 8 bases are shared with TRBD2. This CDR3 comprises 15 residues. Germline values: CDR1 SGHRS, CDR2 YFSETQ. With V trimmed by 3 bases and J by 4 bases, 5 bases remained unmatched. The CDR3 protein is CASSSTSVVTGELFF. CDR3 bases: TGCGCCAGCAGCTCGACTAGCGTGGTCACCGGGGAGCTGTTTTTT. The full variable domain, completed using reference TRBV5-1 and TRBJ2-2, is KAGVTQTPRYLIKTRGQQVTLSCSPISGHRSVSWYQQTPGQGLQFLFEYFSETQRNKGNFPGRFSGRQFSNSRSEMNVSTLELGDSALYLCASSSTSVVTGELFFGEGSRLTVL.

The V call is TRBV7-2, the J call TRBJ1-5, with 8 bases that match TRBD1. Germline values: CDR1 SGHTA, CDR2 FQGNSA. This CDR3 region has 16 residues. V lost 5 bases, J lost 6 bases, and 12 bases stayed unmatched. The CDR3 loop reads CASSQNPGGVSQPQHF. The CDR3 DNA reads as TGTGCCAGCAGCCAGAATCCAGGGGGCGTGAGTCAGCCCCAGCATTTT.

The gene calls are TRBV2 and TRBJ1-5, with D tentatively TRBD1 (5 bases). This CDR3 spans 15 amino acids. V lost 8 bases and J 5 bases, leaving 19 bases between the germline ends. Per the germline V gene, CDR1 is SNHLY and CDR2 is FYNNEI. CDR3 bases: TGTGCCAGCGGGGGGGTTTTAGGAGGGGATCAGCCCCAGCATTTT. As protein: CASGGVLGGDQPQHF.

This clone has a single count. The chain couples TRBV5-4 to TRBJ2-5; TRBD2 might be the D (6 bases). Germline V gives CDR1 SGHNT, CDR2 YYREEE (reference sequence). The CDR3 runs 15 residues. V lost 1 base and J lost 2, with 12 bases in between. The CDR3 bases are TGTGCCAGCAGCTTGTTGCTAGCGATACAAGAGACCCAGTACTTC. Translated, it gives CASSLLLAIQETQYF.

This clone was recorded a few times. This chain links TRBV4-3 with TRBJ1-3; no clear D gene. The V gene lost 3 bases and the J gene lost 0 bases, with 15 bases spanning the gap. Germline CDR1 is LGHNA and CDR2 is YSLEER. The CDR3 covers 17 residues. This chain's CDR3 is CASSQTQWGRSGNTIYF. CDR3 coding DNA: TGCGCCAGCAGCCAGACTCAATGGGGTCGCTCTGGAAACACCATATATTTT.

Here the CDR3 reads CASSYMGLYNEQFF. CDR3 nucleotides: TGTGCCAGCAGTTATATGGGACTTTACAATGAGCAGTTCTTC. The chain carries TRBV6-5 and TRBJ2-1; TRBD2 is a possible D gene (6 bases). Germline CDR1 is MNHEY and CDR2 is SVGAGI. Trimming cost V 3 bases and J 4 bases, with 10 bases left between them. The CDR3 runs to 14 residues.

V usage is TRBV6-1 and J usage is TRBJ2-5, with D hard to call. The germline V gene has CDR1 MNHNS and CDR2 SASEGT. V lost 0 bases and J 4 bases, leaving 3 bases between the germline ends. This CDR3 has 12 residues. CDR3 coding DNA: TGTGCCAGCAGTGAAGCGGGAGAGACCCAGTACTTC. Protein: CASSEAGETQYF.

The chain recombines TRBV23-1 with TRBJ2-7, with 7 bases fitting TRBD1. TRBV23-1 is an ORF, and what it does is uncertain. CDR3 length: 14 amino acids. Trimming removed 8 bases from V and 2 bases from J; junction bases left unmatched: 9. CDR3 nucleotide sequence: TGCGCCAGCCCTAAGAAGGACAGGCCCTACGAGCAGTACTTC. As protein: CASPKKDRPYEQYF.

J is TRBJ1-2 and V is TRBV18; D is possibly TRBD1 (5 bases). The CDR3 runs to 13 residues. V was trimmed by 1 base and J by 4 bases, leaving 7 bases between them. The germline CDR1 and CDR2 sequences are KGHSH and LQKENI. The CDR3 region has the DNA TGTGCCAGCTCACCACGGGGGTCCTATGGCTACACCTTC. Its translation is CASSPRGSYGYTF.

This sequence joins TRBV9 and TRBJ2-2; tentative D call: TRBD1 (6 bases). V was cut by 0 bases and J by 1 base, with 13 bases left in between. Germline V gene lookup returns CDR1 SGDLS and CDR2 YYNGEE. This CDR3 region has 17 residues. CDR3 amino acids: CASSVVGAVLNTGELFF. The CDR3 coding sequence is TGTGCCAGCAGCGTAGTGGGGGCGGTCTTGAACACCGGGGAGCTGTTTTTT.

The V call is TRBV5-5, the J call TRBJ1-2, with D possibly matching TRBD1 (6 bases). The CDR3 is 16 amino acids. Looked up from germline, CDR1 is SGHKS and CDR2 is YYEKEE (reference sequence). The V gene lost 4 bases and the J gene lost 4 bases, with 20 bases spanning the gap. CDR3 in DNA: TGTGCCAGCAGCCACCGGCCAGGTGGACAGACCTATGGCTACACCTTC. Its protein product is CASSHRPGGQTYGYTF.

CDR3 protein: CASSPGGGETQYF. The DNA of the CDR3 is TGTGCCAGTAGCCCGGGTGGGGGTGAGACCCAGTACTTC. This chain uses TRBV19 with TRBJ2-5; D possibly matches TRBD1 or TRBD2 (5 bases each). Trimming stripped 6 bases from V and 5 bases from J, with 13 bases between. The CDR3 length is 13 residues. Germline V lookup: CDR1 LNHDA, CDR2 SQIVND (reference sequence).

The rearrangement joins TRBV7-2 to TRBJ2-3; 11 bases are shared with TRBD2. The V gene end was trimmed by 4 bases and the J gene end by 3 bases; junction bases not matched to a gene: 3. The V gene's germline CDR1 is SGHTA and CDR2 FQGNSA. The CDR3 has 15 residues. Here the CDR3 reads CASSSPSGGTDTQYF. Here the CDR3 DNA reads TGTGCCAGCAGCTCACCTAGCGGGGGGACAGATACGCAGTATTTT.

V is TRBV9 and J is TRBJ1-5; D might be TRBD1 (5 bases). This CDR3 is built from 13 residues. V gave up 5 bases and J gave up 10 bases, with 16 bases separating them. Germline CDR1 is SGDLS and CDR2 is YYNGEE. This chain's CDR3 is CASSAILGGPQHF. In nucleotides, the CDR3 is TGTGCCAGCAGTGCCATACTGGGGGGACCCCAGCATTTT.

The chain is built from TRBV19 and TRBJ1-5; D unclear. Trimming removed 3 bases from V and 3 bases from J, with 9 bases in between. The CDR3 runs to 14 residues. CDR1 LNHDA and CDR2 SQIVND come from the germline V gene (reference sequence). The CDR3 loop is CASSMSGYNQPQHF. CDR3 sequence (DNA): TGTGCCAGTAGTATGTCCGGCTACAATCAGCCCCAGCATTTT. The complete variable domain, with remaining parts taken from reference TRBV19 and TRBJ1-5, reads DGGITQSPKYLFRKEGQNVTLSCEQNLNHDAMYWYRQDPGQGLRLIYYSQIVNDFQKGDIAEGYSVSREKKESFPLTVTSAQKNPTAFYLCASSMSGYNQPQHFGDGTRLSIL.

CDR3 amino acids: CASSPTGVTEAFF. In DNA form, the CDR3 reads TGCGCCAGCAGCCCGACGGGGGTGACTGAAGCTTTCTTT. This chain links TRBV5-1 with TRBJ1-1, with D maybe TRBD1 (5 bases). Germline loops: CDR1 SGHRS, CDR2 YFSETQ. V lost 4 bases to trimming and J lost 5 bases, with 12 bases between them. The CDR3 sequence is 13 residues long.

V and J are TRBV5-4 and TRBJ2-7, with a tentative D call TRBD1 (6 bases). The CDR3 has 13 residues. Germline V gene sequence: CDR1 SGHNT, CDR2 YYREEE (reference sequence). V was shortened by 0 bases and J by 7 bases, with 11 bases between the two germline ends. The CDR3 sequence: CASSLEGVREQYF. CDR3 in DNA: TGTGCCAGCAGCTTGGAGGGGGTAAGAGAGCAGTACTTC.

V is TRBV7-2 and J is TRBJ1-3; possibly TRBD1 for D (5 bases). The V and J ends lost 10 bases and 2 bases respectively, with 18 bases between them. CDR3 length: 15 amino acids. Germline CDR1 and CDR2: SGHTA and FQGNSA. The CDR3 DNA follows: TGTGCCACTACCCCGGGCAGGGACCCTGGAAACACCATATATTTT. Amino acid sequence: CATTPGRDPGNTIYF.